These T cell receptor beta chains were read from a single sample in a study of breast tumors, draining lymph nodes, adjacent tissues. TCRdb recomputed calls from the multiplex PCR reads with MiXCR, one row per CDR3 protein. The sample includes some 110,000 distinct CDR3 sequences, about 30% of them seen just once. Sequenced input: axillary lymph node tissue. Receptors were obtained from a female donor with breast cancer. Some clones in this sample may be carry-over from other donors' samples. Each CDR3 is given with its conserved first and last residue. Each record gives: J gene, CDR3 length, D gene, clone size, V gene, CDR3 protein, CDR3 DNA. The D gene is left open where the match is weak. Expanded clones get a size class; other rows say once, few or many, or leave the size out.

J gene: TRBJ2-4
CDR3 length: 15
D gene: .
clone size: few
V gene: TRBV3-1
CDR3 protein: CASSQLNQGGDIQYF
CDR3 DNA: TGTGCCAGCAGCCAACTGAACCAGGGGGGTGACATTCAGTACTTC

J gene: TRBJ2-3
CDR3 length: 13
D gene: .
clone size: many
V gene: TRBV20-1
CDR3 protein: CSAIQGGTDTQYF
CDR3 DNA: TGCAGTGCTATCCAGGGGGGGACAGATACGCAGTATTTT

J gene: TRBJ1-4
CDR3 length: 15
D gene: .
clone size: .
V gene: TRBV10-3
CDR3 protein: CAISQLQGYNEKLFF
CDR3 DNA: TGTGCCATCAGCCAATTACAGGGCTACAATGAAAAACTGTTTTTT

J gene: TRBJ1-1
CDR3 length: 12
D gene: .
clone size: many
V gene: TRBV4-2
CDR3 protein: CASSHQGTEAFF
CDR3 DNA: TGTGCCAGCAGCCATCAGGGCACTGAAGCTTTCTTT

J gene: TRBJ1-4
CDR3 length: 16
D gene: .
clone size: many
V gene: TRBV4-3
CDR3 protein: CASSREPRATNEKLFF
CDR3 DNA: TGCGCCAGCAGCCGAGAACCGCGGGCAACTAATGAAAAACTGTTTTTT

J gene: TRBJ2-5
CDR3 length: 15
D gene: .
clone size: many
V gene: TRBV20-1
CDR3 protein: CSARDTGSNQETQYF
CDR3 DNA: TGCAGTGCTAGAGACACAGGGTCCAATCAAGAGACCCAGTACTTC

J gene: TRBJ1-1
CDR3 length: 14
D gene: TRBD1
clone size: .
V gene: TRBV19
CDR3 protein: CASKGTAMNTEAFF
CDR3 DNA: TGTGCCAGTAAGGGGACAGCCATGAACACTGAAGCTTTCTTT

J gene: TRBJ2-2
CDR3 length: 15
D gene: TRBD2
clone size: many
V gene: TRBV7-3
CDR3 protein: CASSHLAGGSGELFF
CDR3 DNA: TGTGCCAGCAGCCATCTAGCGGGGGGATCCGGGGAGCTGTTTTTT

J gene: TRBJ1-4
CDR3 length: 22
D gene: .
clone size: .
V gene: TRBV2
CDR3 protein: CASTRWGAGGSNTGETNEKLFF
CDR3 DNA: TGTGCCAGCACCCGGTGGGGAGCGGGAGGGTCGAACACCGGGGAAACTAATGAAAAACTGTTTTTT

J gene: TRBJ2-1
CDR3 length: 14
D gene: .
clone size: .
V gene: TRBV29-1
CDR3 protein: CSVEDRGGTGVQFF
CDR3 DNA: TGCAGCGTTGAAGATCGGGGAGGGACAGGAGTACAGTTCTTC

J gene: TRBJ2-2
CDR3 length: 13
D gene: .
clone size: many
V gene: TRBV5-1
CDR3 protein: CASSADRAGELFF
CDR3 DNA: TGCGCCAGCAGCGCGGACCGGGCGGGGGAGCTGTTTTTT

J gene: TRBJ1-5
CDR3 length: 15
D gene: .
clone size: .
V gene: TRBV5-1
CDR3 protein: CASSLWGQQNRPQHF
CDR3 DNA: TGCGCCAGCAGCTTGTGGGGGCAACAGAACCGGCCCCAGCATTTT

J gene: TRBJ1-2
CDR3 length: 14
D gene: .
clone size: many
V gene: TRBV29-1
CDR3 protein: CSVDRTATNYGYTF
CDR3 DNA: TGCAGCGTTGACAGGACAGCCACTAACTATGGCTACACCTTC

J gene: TRBJ1-5
CDR3 length: 14
D gene: .
clone size: .
V gene: TRBV28
CDR3 protein: CASSLPYSNQPQHF
CDR3 DNA: TGTGCCAGCAGTTTACCTTATAGCAATCAGCCCCAGCATTTT

J gene: TRBJ2-3
CDR3 length: 14
D gene: TRBD1
clone size: .
V gene: TRBV6-5
CDR3 protein: CASSPPDREYEQYF
CDR3 DNA: TGTGCCAGCAGTCCTCCCGACAGGGAATATGAGCAGTATTTT

J gene: TRBJ1-2
CDR3 length: 16
D gene: .
clone size: once
V gene: TRBV5-8
CDR3 protein: CASSPPRGPRIYGYTF
CDR3 DNA: TGTGCCAGCAGCCCACCTAGGGGCCCTAGAATCTATGGCTACACCTTC

J gene: TRBJ1-2
CDR3 length: 13
D gene: .
clone size: many
V gene: TRBV2
CDR3 protein: CASSETAGSGYTF
CDR3 DNA: TGTGCCAGCAGCGAAACTGCCGGGAGTGGCTACACCTTC

J gene: TRBJ1-3
CDR3 length: 13
D gene: .
clone size: many
V gene: TRBV7-9
CDR3 protein: CANSMEGGYTIYF
CDR3 DNA: TGTGCCAACAGCATGGAGGGGGGCTACACCATATATTTT

J gene: TRBJ2-5
CDR3 length: 14
D gene: .
clone size: many
V gene: TRBV13
CDR3 protein: CASSFSLAQETQYF
CDR3 DNA: TGTGCCAGCAGCTTCAGTCTAGCCCAAGAGACCCAGTACTTC

J gene: TRBJ1-5
CDR3 length: 15
D gene: .
clone size: many
V gene: TRBV6-5
CDR3 protein: CASSHSADLNQPQHF
CDR3 DNA: TGTGCCAGCAGTCACTCGGCGGACCTTAATCAGCCCCAGCATTTT

J gene: TRBJ2-5
CDR3 length: 12
D gene: .
clone size: many
V gene: TRBV5-1
CDR3 protein: CASSRRSETHYF
CDR3 DNA: TGCGCCAGCAGTAGACGGTCAGAGACCCACTACTTC

J gene: TRBJ1-2
CDR3 length: 16
D gene: TRBD1
clone size: many
V gene: TRBV7-9
CDR3 protein: CASSLPPGQGYYGYTF
CDR3 DNA: TGTGCCAGCAGCCTACCCCCGGGACAGGGATATTATGGCTACACCTTC

J gene: TRBJ2-7
CDR3 length: 14
D gene: TRBD1
clone size: many
V gene: TRBV28
CDR3 protein: CASSFGTVSYEQYF
CDR3 DNA: TGTGCCAGCAGTTTCGGGACAGTTTCCTACGAGCAGTACTTC

J gene: TRBJ1-2
CDR3 length: 14
D gene: .
clone size: many
V gene: TRBV6-4
CDR3 protein: CASSAQEGNYGYTF
CDR3 DNA: TGTGCCAGCAGTGCACAGGAGGGGAACTATGGCTACACCTTC

J gene: TRBJ1-5
CDR3 length: 20
D gene: TRBD1
clone size: many
V gene: TRBV25-1
CDR3 protein: CASSLPNRDSRTNSNQPQHF
CDR3 DNA: TGTGCCAGCAGCTTACCCAACCGGGACAGTAGGACGAATAGCAATCAGCCCCAGCATTTT

J gene: TRBJ1-2
CDR3 length: 13
D gene: .
clone size: .
V gene: TRBV6-5
CDR3 protein: CASSHSGPYGYTF
CDR3 DNA: TGTGCCAGCAGTCACTCGGGACCCTATGGCTACACCTTC

J gene: TRBJ1-2
CDR3 length: 11
D gene: .
clone size: .
V gene: TRBV29-1
CDR3 protein: CSVVWTLGYTF
CDR3 DNA: TGCAGCGTTGTTTGGACACTTGGCTACACCTTC

J gene: TRBJ2-3
CDR3 length: 19
D gene: TRBD2
clone size: .
V gene: TRBV5-4
CDR3 protein: CASSLDPGTSGPSTDTQYF
CDR3 DNA: TGTGCCAGCAGCTTGGATCCGGGGACTAGCGGGCCCAGCACAGATACGCAGTATTTT

J gene: TRBJ2-7
CDR3 length: 15
D gene: .
clone size: .
V gene: TRBV5-8
CDR3 protein: CASSQLSASSYEQYF
CDR3 DNA: TGTGCCAGCAGCCAGCTTAGCGCGAGCTCCTACGAGCAGTACTTC

J gene: TRBJ1-1
CDR3 length: 17
D gene: TRBD1
clone size: .
V gene: TRBV19
CDR3 protein: CASIPGTGTRLGTEAFF
CDR3 DNA: TGTGCCAGTATCCCAGGGACAGGCACAAGGTTGGGCACTGAAGCTTTCTTT

J gene: TRBJ2-7
CDR3 length: 18
D gene: .
clone size: many
V gene: TRBV28
CDR3 protein: CASSSGGGGQVLSYEQYF
CDR3 DNA: TGTGCCAGCAGTTCCGGGGGCGGGGGACAGGTCCTCTCCTACGAGCAGTACTTC

J gene: TRBJ1-6
CDR3 length: 14
D gene: .
clone size: many
V gene: TRBV27
CDR3 protein: CASTLSDTNSPLHF
CDR3 DNA: TGTGCCAGCACCTTAAGTGACACTAATTCACCCCTCCACTTT

J gene: TRBJ2-2
CDR3 length: 15
D gene: .
clone size: many
V gene: TRBV4-3
CDR3 protein: CASSQATGLPGELFF
CDR3 DNA: TGCGCCAGCAGCCAAGCGACAGGATTGCCCGGGGAGCTGTTTTTT

J gene: TRBJ2-1
CDR3 length: 15
D gene: .
clone size: few
V gene: TRBV9
CDR3 protein: CASSVRTSSYNEQFF
CDR3 DNA: TGTGCCAGCAGCGTACGCACTAGCTCCTACAATGAGCAGTTCTTC

J gene: TRBJ2-7
CDR3 length: 14
D gene: .
clone size: many
V gene: TRBV18
CDR3 protein: CASSLETGAYEQYF
CDR3 DNA: TGTGCCAGCTCACTGGAGACAGGCGCTTACGAGCAGTACTTC

J gene: TRBJ2-2
CDR3 length: 15
D gene: TRBD2
clone size: many
V gene: TRBV5-1
CDR3 protein: CASSSRERGSGELFF
CDR3 DNA: TGCGCCAGCAGCTCCCGGGAGCGGGGGAGCGGGGAGCTGTTTTTT

J gene: TRBJ2-3
CDR3 length: 15
D gene: TRBD2
clone size: many
V gene: TRBV4-3
CDR3 protein: CASSQRLAGGDTQYF
CDR3 DNA: TGCGCCAGCAGCCAACGACTAGCGGGGGGAGATACGCAGTATTTT

J gene: TRBJ2-7
CDR3 length: 17
D gene: TRBD2
clone size: many
V gene: TRBV11-2
CDR3 protein: CASSSPLAGGGYYEQYF
CDR3 DNA: TGTGCCAGCAGCTCTCCCCTCGCCGGGGGAGGGTACTACGAGCAGTACTTC

J gene: TRBJ2-2
CDR3 length: 15
D gene: TRBD2
clone size: many
V gene: TRBV7-3
CDR3 protein: CASSPNRTSPGELFF
CDR3 DNA: TGTGCCAGCAGCCCCAATCGGACTAGCCCCGGGGAGCTGTTTTTT

J gene: TRBJ1-6
CDR3 length: 15
D gene: .
clone size: many
V gene: TRBV2
CDR3 protein: CASSALAVYNSPLHF
CDR3 DNA: TGTGCCAGCAGTGCCTTGGCAGTCTATAATTCACCCCTCCACTTT

J gene: TRBJ1-2
CDR3 length: 11
D gene: .
clone size: many
V gene: TRBV7-2
CDR3 protein: CASSLDYGYTF
CDR3 DNA: TGTGCCAGCAGCTTAGACTATGGCTACACCTTC

J gene: TRBJ2-5
CDR3 length: 15
D gene: TRBD1
clone size: .
V gene: TRBV12-3/TRBV12-4
CDR3 protein: CASSFGTGRGETQYF
CDR3 DNA: TGTGCCAGCAGTTTCGGGACAGGGAGGGGAGAGACCCAGTACTTC

J gene: TRBJ2-7
CDR3 length: 14
D gene: TRBD2
clone size: .
V gene: TRBV30
CDR3 protein: CAWSKTGTSGEQYF
CDR3 DNA: TGTGCCTGGAGTAAAACCGGGACTAGTGGTGAGCAGTACTTC

J gene: TRBJ1-2
CDR3 length: 14
D gene: TRBD1
clone size: .
V gene: TRBV5-6
CDR3 protein: CASSLTGGFYGYTF
CDR3 DNA: TGTGCCAGCAGCTTGACAGGGGGCTTCTATGGCTACACCTTC

J gene: TRBJ2-3
CDR3 length: 15
D gene: TRBD2
clone size: .
V gene: TRBV12-5
CDR3 protein: CARSLAGGGGDTQYF
CDR3 DNA: TGTGCTAGGAGTTTAGCGGGAGGAGGTGGAGATACGCAGTATTTT

J gene: TRBJ1-5
CDR3 length: 15
D gene: .
clone size: many
V gene: TRBV19
CDR3 protein: CASSPYGDLNQPQHF
CDR3 DNA: TGTGCCAGTAGCCCATATGGGGACCTCAATCAGCCCCAGCATTTT

J gene: TRBJ2-1
CDR3 length: 14
D gene: .
clone size: many
V gene: TRBV30
CDR3 protein: CAWSRTGLYNEQFF
CDR3 DNA: TGTGCCTGGAGCCGAACAGGGCTCTACAATGAGCAGTTCTTC

J gene: TRBJ1-2
CDR3 length: 10
D gene: .
clone size: .
V gene: TRBV2
CDR3 protein: CASRAGGYTF
CDR3 DNA: TGTGCCAGCAGGGCGGGGGGTTACACCTTC

J gene: TRBJ1-4
CDR3 length: 15
D gene: .
clone size: many
V gene: TRBV11-2
CDR3 protein: CASSSEGGPAEKLFF
CDR3 DNA: TGTGCCAGCAGCTCCGAGGGGGGTCCAGCGGAGAAACTGTTTTTT

J gene: TRBJ1-2
CDR3 length: 16
D gene: .
clone size: many
V gene: TRBV19
CDR3 protein: CASSARTNYPLYGYTF
CDR3 DNA: TGTGCCAGTAGTGCCCGGACAAATTATCCTTTATATGGCTACACCTTC

J gene: TRBJ2-5
CDR3 length: 14
D gene: .
clone size: many
V gene: TRBV20-1
CDR3 protein: CSANRWDSQEAQYF
CDR3 DNA: TGCAGTGCTAACCGATGGGACTCACAAGAGGCCCAGTACTTC

J gene: TRBJ1-1
CDR3 length: 13
D gene: .
clone size: .
V gene: TRBV5-1
CDR3 protein: CASSLRMNTDAFF
CDR3 DNA: TGCGCCAGCAGCTTAAGGATGAACACTGACGCTTTCTTT

J gene: TRBJ2-7
CDR3 length: 16
D gene: .
clone size: many
V gene: TRBV18
CDR3 protein: CASSPREGLSSYEQYF
CDR3 DNA: TGTGCCAGCTCACCACGCGAGGGATTGAGCTCCTACGAGCAGTACTTC

J gene: TRBJ1-5
CDR3 length: 14
D gene: TRBD1
clone size: many
V gene: TRBV10-3
CDR3 protein: CAISGGGSNQPQHF
CDR3 DNA: TGTGCCATCAGTGGAGGGGGCAGTAATCAGCCCCAGCATTTT